The rows below give T cell receptor beta chains drawn from one sample of a study of control samples from healthy donors and cancer patients. Data came from immunoSEQ multiplex PCR; TCRdb stores just in-frame clones and leaves some out. The data hold around 130,000 clones, with approximately 87% observed a single time. The sequenced material came from blood. Source of these receptors: a man aged 30 to 39 in good health. Each CDR3 is given with its conserved first and last residue. A D gene is named only where the DNA matches it firmly. The size entry is marked missing in some rows and otherwise reads once, few, many or a size class.

j_gene: TRBJ2-7; v_gene: TRBV7-9; abundance: .; d_gene: .; CDR3nt: TGTGCCAGCAGCGCGAGGGATCATCACGAGCAGTACTTC; CDR3aa: CASSARDHHEQYF
j_gene: TRBJ1-3; v_gene: TRBV4-1; abundance: .; d_gene: .; CDR3nt: TGCGCCAGCAGCCAAGAAGGCCGAAGCTCTGGAAACACCATATATTTT; CDR3aa: CASSQEGRSSGNTIYF
j_gene: TRBJ2-2; v_gene: TRBV11-3; abundance: few; d_gene: .; CDR3nt: TGTGCCAGCAGCTTAGGACTCCCTGGGGAGCTGTTTTTT; CDR3aa: CASSLGLPGELFF
j_gene: TRBJ1-4; v_gene: TRBV9; abundance: .; d_gene: .; CDR3nt: TGTGCCAGCAGGCCGGGGTTAGGGGAAGGAGAAAAACTGTTTTTT; CDR3aa: CASRPGLGEGEKLFF
j_gene: TRBJ2-7; v_gene: TRBV5-1; abundance: .; d_gene: .; CDR3nt: TGCGCCAGCAGCTTGGCCTCACAGGCGTCCTACGAGCAGTACTTC; CDR3aa: CASSLASQASYEQYF
j_gene: TRBJ1-5; v_gene: TRBV21-1; abundance: .; d_gene: .; CDR3nt: TGTGCCAGCAGCAAAGTAGGGAGCAATCAGCCCCAGCATTTT; CDR3aa: CASSKVGSNQPQHF
j_gene: TRBJ2-3; v_gene: TRBV2; abundance: .; d_gene: TRBD2; CDR3nt: TGTGCCAGCAGCGCTAGACTAGCCGGAGAAGATACGCAGTATTTT; CDR3aa: CASSARLAGEDTQYF
j_gene: TRBJ1-2; v_gene: TRBV3-1/TRBV3-2; abundance: once; d_gene: .; CDR3nt: TGTGCCAGCAGCCAATCGGTCAGGGCTGGCTACACCTTC; CDR3aa: CASSQSVRAGYTF
j_gene: TRBJ1-1; v_gene: TRBV5-6; abundance: .; d_gene: .; CDR3nt: TGTGCCAGCAGCTTGTGGCAACTCATGAACACTGAAGCTTTCTTT; CDR3aa: CASSLWQLMNTEAFF
j_gene: TRBJ1-1; v_gene: TRBV9; abundance: .; d_gene: TRBD1; CDR3nt: TGTGCCAGCAGCCCAATGACAGGGATGAACACTGAAGCTTTCTTT; CDR3aa: CASSPMTGMNTEAFF
j_gene: TRBJ2-7; v_gene: TRBV6-5; abundance: .; d_gene: .; CDR3nt: TGTGCCAGCAGTTTTCGATCCTCCTACGAGCAGTACTTC; CDR3aa: CASSFRSSYEQYF